A selection of T cell receptor beta chains follows, all from one sample in a study of T cell responses to AZD1222 COVID-19 vaccine. Produced via immunoSEQ multiplex PCR; TCRdb's table is partial and in-frame only. Found here are about 210,000 clones, approximately 94% of them singletons; the top ten hold around 1.8%. The sample consisted of peripheral blood, taken 28 days after the second dose of the MenACWY control vaccine. Receptors originate from an adult who received the MenACWY meningococcal vaccine as a control. Each CDR3 is given with its conserved first and last residue.

TRBV2 | CATSFGAAYEQYF
TRBV6-1 | CASSDGGQVAYNEQFF
TRBV9 | CASSPTGDGTEAFF
TRBV12-3/TRBV12-4 | CASGRSTGELFF
TRBV4-3 | CASSQPSDSNQPQHF
TRBV28 | CASSLIAGIMNTEAFF
TRBV6-2/TRBV6-3 | CASSQGPKETQYF
TRBV5-8 | CASSERGYGPYEQYF
TRBV6-5 | CASSYSTSGSYEQYF
TRBV4-3 | CASSQRDRGGTEAFF
TRBV28 | CASRPGTGPHQPQHF
TRBV19 | CATLPGEGLSYGYTF
TRBV10-2 | CASSESISELGAFF
TRBV7-2 | CASSPNTGGEAFF
TRBV10-3 | CAISKSATANYGYTF
TRBV12-2 | CASRFMRGQHINYGYTF
TRBV19 | CASSIWGGYNEQFF
TRBV28 | CASSLKRSGAFF
TRBV2 | CARESGTGGTGELFF
TRBV6-2/TRBV6-3 | CASSRDTGELFF
TRBV6-5 | CASSERPPYEQYF
TRBV14 | CASSRRLQGRTEAFF
TRBV14 | CASSQSRAPARVTFF
TRBV28 | CASSSGGQQPQHF
TRBV2 | CASSHGGGEAFF
TRBV6-6 | CASSSTGTGTNTEAFF
TRBV6-1 | CASSEQPISGANVLTF
TRBV7-2 | CASSSSGNEQFF
TRBV28 | CASSFGRENTEAFF
TRBV29-1 | CSGSVGLLTSNEQFF
TRBV5-6 | CASSLIIPTSNYGYTF
TRBV27 | CASSSGRGGHIPEAFF
TRBV5-4 | CASSLGRHGRYDSPLHF
TRBV5-4 | CASSLLAGGTDTQYF
TRBV6-5 | CASSRTLDQPQHF
TRBV19 | CASSTPRGEYTGELFF
TRBV28 | CASSKWGLAGVDNEQFF
TRBV10-3 | CAIVQGVSTNTGELFF
TRBV6-5 | CASRALLGPYEQYF
TRBV7-9 | CASSLEGGGQETQYF
TRBV14 | CASSQAPEGTKNIQYF
TRBV24-1 | CATSPRDQETQYF
TRBV9 | CASSPGRAKNIQYF
TRBV7-2 | CASSTRQGAEAFF
TRBV19 | CASRTTGTGGGEQFF
TRBV28 | CASSEIQGARQPQHF
TRBV18 | CASSPFSSYEQYF
TRBV5-8 | CASSLQTAGNQPQHF
TRBV18 | CASSTTQVTSEDTQYF
TRBV6-2/TRBV6-3 | CASSPSLGYSYEQYF
TRBV9 | CASSVEGGNQPQHF